The clone carrying this T cell receptor beta chain occurred once. The source of the sample is a study of blood T cell repertoires in COVID-19. Repertoires were generated with immunoSEQ multiplex PCR, while TCRdb's copy carries only in-frame clones and drops some. The sample consists of 130,000 to 150,000 clones, about 83% of them appearing once. V lost 5 bases, J lost 4 bases, and 17 bases lay in between. The germline V gene has CDR1 MNHEY and CDR2 SVGAGI. The CDR3 extends over 15 amino acids. The TCR sequence derives from a woman in her fifties or sixties with active or convalescent COVID-19. J is TRBJ1-1 and V is TRBV6-5, with D perhaps TRBD1 (6 bases). Sequenced material: peripheral blood. CDR3 sequence reads: CASSIQGGRGTEAFF. The CDR3 DNA follows: TGTGCCAGCAGTATACAGGGCGGCCGGGGCACTGAAGCTTTCTTT.